The 28 T cell receptor beta chains in this list originate from one sample, sequenced in a study of response to subunit inactivated influenza vaccine. Each CDR3 protein gets one entry after TCRdb re-called the RT-PCR reads with MiXCR. This sample has 700,000 to 900,000 distinct CDR3 sequences, with about 20% found just once. The material was PBMCs from blood, obtained less than 6 days after vaccination. These receptors all come from a man over 45 who received an inactivated influenza vaccine.

CDR3 in amino acids: CSASPNLGLGGYTF. The CDR3 DNA follows: TGCAGTGCTAGCCCCAACCTAGGACTTGGTGGCTACACCTTC. V usage is TRBV20-1 and J usage is TRBJ1-2; no firm D call. Trimming left V 3 bases short and J 7 bases short, with 18 bases between. There are 14 residues in the CDR3. Germline V gene lookup returns CDR1 DFQATT and CDR2 SNEGSKA (reference sequence).

The rearrangement links TRBV20-1 to TRBJ1-1, with TRBD1 as a possible D gene (6 bases). V was shortened by 4 bases and J by 2 bases, with 11 bases between the two germline ends. The CDR3 runs to 13 residues. Germline V gives CDR1 DFQATT, CDR2 SNEGSKA (reference sequence). CDR3 bases: TGCAGTGCTACTCAGGGGTTAAACACTGAAGCTTTCTTT. Its translation is CSATQGLNTEAFF.

The rearrangement uses TRBV7-9 and TRBJ2-1, with TRBD2 matching over 14 bases. The V gene's germline CDR1 is SEHNR and CDR2 FQNEAQ (reference sequence). This CDR3 comprises 15 residues. V trimming: 5 bases; J trimming: 9 bases; junction bases outside the gene matches: 6. The CDR3 DNA sequence: TGTGCCAGCAGCCCCCCGGGACTAGCGGGAGTTGAGCAGTTCTTC. Residues: CASSPPGLAGVEQFF.

This chain connects TRBV30 to TRBJ1-5, with D possibly matching TRBD1 (5 bases). The ends were cut back, 1 base at V and 4 bases at J, with 11 bases in the middle. The CDR3 covers 14 residues. Looked up from germline, CDR1 is GTSNPN and CDR2 is SVGIG (reference sequence). The CDR3 region has the DNA TGTGCCTGGAGTGGAGGGGATGGGAATCAGCCCCAGCATTTT. Translating gives CAWSGGDGNQPQHF.

The chain has TRBV1 and TRBJ2-3. TRBV1 is assigned pseudogene status. The CDR3 runs to 16 residues. CDR3 nucleotides: TGCACCAGCAGCCAAGATAAGAATCCTAGCACAGATACGCAGTATTTT. Translation: CTSSQDKNPSTDTQYF.

In this sample, this clonotype turned up a few times. The V and J genes are TRBV4-3 and TRBJ2-7; no firm D call. Germline loops: CDR1 LGHNA, CDR2 YSLEER. The CDR3 has 14 residues. The ends were cut back, 0 bases at V and 0 bases at J, with 6 bases in the middle. The CDR3 reads CASSQDDTSYEQYF. Here the CDR3 DNA reads TGCGCCAGCAGCCAAGATGACACCTCCTACGAGCAGTACTTC.

A few counts support this clonotype. The rearrangement uses TRBV28 and TRBJ2-7; 10 nucleotides match TRBD1. The CDR3 totals 15 residues. J lost 4 bases, V lost 4 bases, and 7 bases had no gene match. Germline assignment: CDR1 MDHEN and CDR2 SYDVKM. For the CDR3, the DNA is TGTGCCAGCAGTTCGGGACAGGGGACAGGGTACGAGCAGTACTTC. It specifies CASSSGQGTGYEQYF.

The J gene is TRBJ2-1, the V gene TRBV20-1; 12 positions agree with TRBD2. Germline-derived CDR1 and CDR2 are DFQATT and SNEGSKA (reference sequence). There are 14 residues in the CDR3. V dropped 2 bases and J dropped 6; count of bases not matched to a gene: 2. The DNA for the CDR3 is TGCAGTGCTAGAAGGGGACTAGCGGGCAATGAGCAGTTCTTC. Protein product: CSARRGLAGNEQFF.

The rearrangement joins TRBV4-2 to TRBJ1-1, with 7 bases that match TRBD1. The J segment lost 5 bases and the V segment lost 0 bases, leaving 9 bases of the junction unmatched. The CDR3 is made up of 16 amino acids. The germline gives CDR1 LGHNA, CDR2 YNFKEQ. CDR3 region: CASSQDRGRIGTEAFF. The CDR3 DNA sequence: TGTGCCAGCAGCCAAGACAGGGGGAGGATAGGGACTGAAGCTTTCTTT.

This clonotype was seen at least ten times. The genes are TRBV5-1 and TRBJ1-5; D is ambiguous. With 0 bases removed from V and 5 bases from J, the gap between germline ends came to 12 bases. CDR1 and CDR2 from the germline V gene are SGHRS and YFSETQ. This CDR3 comprises 15 residues. CDR3 DNA: TGCGCCAGCAGCTTGGGGGGAGTCGGGGATCAGCCCCAGCATTTT. Its translation is CASSLGGVGDQPQHF.

This clonotype occurred a few times. V gene TRBV3-1 combines with J gene TRBJ2-5; the D gene is possibly TRBD2 (6 bases). Germline CDR1 reads LGHDT; CDR2 reads YNNKEL (reference sequence). The germline V and J ends were trimmed by 3 bases and 4 bases, with 15 bases remaining between them. The CDR3 is 15 amino acids. The chain's CDR3 is CASSQDLAERETQYF. The DNA for the CDR3 is TGTGCCAGCAGCCAGGATTTAGCGGAGCGAGAGACCCAGTACTTC.

This clonotype came up many times. The rearrangement links TRBV25-1 to TRBJ2-1; D not resolved. This CDR3 has 13 amino acids. Trimming took 0 bases from V and 9 from J, leaving 9 bases between them. Looked up from germline, CDR1 is MGHDK and CDR2 is SYGVNS. CDR3 loop: CASSEYLRVEQFF. The CDR3, as DNA: TGTGCCAGCAGTGAATATTTAAGGGTTGAGCAGTTCTTC.

This CDR3 is CASSGSAYEQYF. The CDR3 DNA sequence: TGTGCCTCCTCGGGAAGCGCCTACGAGCAGTACTTC. This chain connects TRBV10-3 to TRBJ2-7; D might be TRBD2 (5 bases). The CDR3 sequence is 12 residues long. Trimming stripped 11 bases from V and 2 bases from J, with 13 bases between. Germline V gene sequence: CDR1 ENHRY, CDR2 SYGVKD.

The chain couples TRBV4-2 to TRBJ2-1; no reliable D call. The CDR3 extends over 15 amino acids. CDR1 and CDR2 (germline): LGHNA, YNFKEQ. V was pared by 0 bases and J by 7 bases, with 13 bases between. The CDR3 spells CASSQDWKDENEQFF. CDR3 DNA: TGTGCCAGCAGCCAAGATTGGAAGGATGAGAATGAGCAGTTCTTC.

Comment on this clonotype: Its ends do not fully match the called genes, so a read error is possible. V gene TRBV28 combines with J gene TRBJ1-3; TRBD1 might be the D (5 bases). Germline CDR1 is MDHEN and CDR2 is SYDVKM. The CDR3 length is 15 residues. The CDR3 DNA reads as TGTGCCAGCAATTTAGGCGGGACCTCTGGAAACACCATATATTTT. Residues: CASNLGGTSGNTIYF. Based on the CDR3 plus reference TRBV28 and TRBJ1-3, the full variable domain is DVKVTQSSRYLVKRTGEKVFLECVQDMDHENMFWYRQDPGLGLRLIYFSYDVKMKEKGDIPEGYSVSREKKERFSLILESASTNQTSMYLCASNLGGTSGNTIYFGEGSWLTVV.

This clonotype was observed a handful of times. The chain has TRBV9 and TRBJ2-1, with D possibly TRBD1 on 5 matching bases. Trimming stripped 2 bases from V and 4 bases from J, with 10 bases between. Germline CDR1 SGDLS, CDR2 YYNGEE. This CDR3 is 14 amino acids long. This CDR3 is CASSVQDSYNEQFF. The CDR3, as DNA: TGTGCCAGCAGCGTCCAAGACAGTTACAATGAGCAGTTCTTC.

This clonotype was seen a few times. V is TRBV7-2 and J is TRBJ2-2, with TRBD2 matching over 13 bases. The CDR3 covers 16 residues. Trimming removed 1 base from V and 7 bases from J; junction bases left unmatched: 3. Germline CDR1 reads SGHTA; CDR2 reads FQGNSA. CDR3 DNA sequence: TGTGCCAGCAGCTTAGGACTAGCGGGAGGTTTCGGGGAGCTGTTTTTT. This gives the protein CASSLGLAGGFGELFF.

This clonotype turned up a few times. The CDR3: CASSQEAGVYNEQFF. The CDR3 DNA sequence: TGTGCCAGCAGCCAAGAAGCGGGGGTTTACAATGAGCAGTTCTTC. The chain joins TRBV4-2 to TRBJ2-1; 8 positions match TRBD2. Germline V gene data show CDR1 as LGHNA and CDR2 as YNFKEQ. After removal of 0 bases from V and 4 bases from J, the junction contained 2 bases not matched to a gene. This CDR3 contains 15 residues.

This chain joins TRBV28 and TRBJ2-3; 8 bases map to TRBD2. V was pared by 6 bases and J by 2 bases, with 13 bases of the junction left unmatched. The CDR3 has 17 residues. Germline values: CDR1 MDHEN, CDR2 SYDVKM. DNA for the CDR3: TGTGCCAGCAGCAGCCCCATTGAGCGGGAGTCCACAGATACGCAGTATTTT. Its protein product is CASSSPIERESTDTQYF.

The rearrangement links TRBV24-1 to TRBJ2-3; D might be TRBD1 or TRBD2, each matching 5 bases. Per the germline V gene, CDR1 is KGHDR and CDR2 is SFDVKD. This CDR3 has 14 amino acids. The V end lost 9 bases, the J end lost 0 bases, and 12 bases lay between the germline ends. The CDR3 loop reads CATCGDASTDTQYF. In nucleotides, the CDR3 is TGTGCCACCTGTGGGGACGCTAGCACAGATACGCAGTATTTT.

This clonotype was observed a handful of times. This chain joins TRBV7-3 and TRBJ2-3, with 9 positions matching TRBD2. The germline V gene encodes CDR1 SGHTA and CDR2 FQGTGA. CDR3 length equals 16 residues. J gave up 2 bases and V 5 bases, and 8 bases lay outside the gene matches. CDR3 in DNA: TGTGCCAGCAGCCCCTTAGCGGGAGCTTCCACAGATACGCAGTATTTT. As protein: CASSPLAGASTDTQYF.

The J gene is TRBJ2-5, the V gene TRBV12-3 or TRBV12-4, with TRBD1 identical over 11 bases. V was pared by 5 bases and J by 1 base, with 3 bases of the junction left unmatched. CDR3 length equals 15 residues. Here the CDR3 reads CASSGTGGSQETQYF. The CDR3 DNA reads TGTGCCAGCAGTGGGACAGGGGGGAGCCAAGAGACCCAGTACTTC.

This clonotype appeared a few times. This rearrangement joins TRBV20-1 to TRBJ2-5; D gene uncertain. V gave up 6 bases and J gave up 4 bases, with 6 bases separating them. The germline CDR1 and CDR2 sequences are DFQATT and SNEGSKA (reference sequence). The length of the CDR3 is 10 residues. CDR3: CSAYVETQYF. DNA for the CDR3: TGCAGTGCCTACGTAGAGACCCAGTACTTC.

V and J are TRBV12-3 or TRBV12-4 and TRBJ1-5; D not certain. CDR3 length equals 14 residues. Trimming took off 2 bases at V and 4 bases at J, with 9 bases between the two ends. This CDR3 is CASSLTAANQPQHF. The CDR3 DNA follows: TGTGCCAGCAGTTTAACGGCAGCAAATCAGCCCCAGCATTTT.

This clonotype was seen more than once but under ten times. The chain links TRBV4-2 to TRBJ2-7; D unclear. CDR3 length: 14 amino acids. Germline V CDR1 and CDR2: LGHNA, YNFKEQ. With 1 base removed from V and 2 bases from J, the gap between germline ends came to 9 bases. CDR3 residues: CASSQGPSAYEQYF. Here the CDR3 DNA reads TGTGCCAGCAGCCAAGGACCGTCCGCCTACGAGCAGTACTTC.

This clonotype was picked up many times. CDR3 DNA sequence: TGTGCCACCAGCAGACGACAGATGAATTCACCCCTCCACTTT. Protein sequence: CATSRRQMNSPLHF. The genes are TRBV15 and TRBJ1-6; D may be TRBD1 (5 bases). The CDR3 totals 14 residues. Germline V CDR1 and CDR2: LNHNV, YYDKDF (reference sequence). V was shortened by 2 bases and J by 7 bases, with 9 bases between the two germline ends.

The rearrangement joins TRBV20-1 to TRBJ1-4, with D possibly being TRBD1 (5 bases). Trimming took 5 bases from V and 3 from J, leaving 16 bases between them. Germline CDR1 DFQATT, CDR2 SNEGSKA (reference sequence). CDR3 length: 15 residues. The CDR3 sequence is CSAGGAGSSNEKLFF. CDR3 bases: TGCAGTGCTGGGGGTGCGGGCAGCTCTAATGAAAAACTGTTTTTT.

This clonotype has only a few counts. The V call is TRBV27, the J call TRBJ2-2; possibly TRBD1 for D (5 bases). Trimming took 3 bases from V and 3 from J, leaving 14 bases between them. CDR1 is MNHEY and CDR2 is SMNVEV in the germline V gene (reference sequence). CDR3 size: 16 residues. DNA of the CDR3: TGTGCCAGCAGTTTGTATTCTTTAGGGGACACCGGGGAGCTGTTTTTT. Its protein product is CASSLYSLGDTGELFF.